This T cell receptor beta chain stems from a study of blood T cell repertoires in COVID-19. Study-wide context: Sources were T cells, B-cell-depleted T cells, or PBMCs; the material itself was cDNA or gDNA.

V was trimmed by 7 bases and J by 5 bases, leaving 14 bases between them. The length of the CDR3 is 13 residues. Germline V gene lookup returns CDR1 LGHDT and CDR2 YNNKEL (reference sequence). Assay: immunoSEQ multiplex PCR; the TCRdb copy retains only in-frame clones and omits some. The sample records around 300,000 clones, over 70% being singletons. This clone was counted once. The sequence was collected from a man younger than 40 who had recovered from COVID-19. Sequencing was performed on PBMCs or T cells enriched from blood (not recorded which). J is TRBJ2-5 and V is TRBV3-1 (or the pseudogene TRBV3-2); tentative D call: TRBD2 (6 bases). The CDR3 sequence: CASTLAGSETQYF. The CDR3 nucleotides read TGTGCCAGCACTCTTGCGGGGTCGGAGACCCAGTACTTC.